These 6 T cell receptor beta chains came from one sample sequenced in a study of blood T cell repertoires in COVID-19. Assay used: immunoSEQ multiplex PCR; TCRdb lists only in-frame clones, some missing. The sample yields tens of thousands of clones, 70% to 90% seen once. The sequenced material came from peripheral blood. The receptors stem from a human donor in a cohort sampled during active COVID-19.

The chain carries TRBV5-1 and TRBJ1-6, with no clear D. This CDR3 has 17 residues. In germline, CDR1 is SGHRS, CDR2 YFSETQ. The V gene lost 1 base and the J gene lost 7 bases, with 18 bases spanning the gap. CDR3 bases: TGCGCCAGCAGCTTGTTAGGTCCGGGTCCTGGAAATTCACCCCTCCACTTT. It translates to CASSLLGPGPGNSPLHF.

V gene TRBV11-2 combines with J gene TRBJ2-3, with 9 bases fitting TRBD2. The CDR3 consists of 15 residues. The V gene's germline CDR1 is SGHAT and CDR2 FQNNGV. V lost 3 bases to trimming and J lost 1 base; unmatched junction nucleotides: 2. CDR3 region: CASSFVAGGTDTQYF. The DNA for the CDR3 is TGTGCCAGCAGCTTCGTAGCGGGGGGCACAGATACGCAGTATTTT.

The chain has TRBV11-2 and TRBJ2-7, with D tentatively TRBD1 (5 bases). Trimming removed 1 base at V and 3 bases at J, with 10 bases between. This CDR3 has 14 residues. Germline CDR1 and CDR2: SGHAT and FQNNGV. CDR3 amino acids: CASSLVQGNYEQYF. The CDR3 bases are TGTGCCAGCAGCTTAGTTCAGGGAAACTACGAGCAGTACTTC. Supplemented by reference TRBV11-2 and TRBJ2-7, the full variable domain reads EAGVAQSPRYKIIEKRQSVAFWCNPISGHATLYWYQQILGQGPKLLIQFQNNGVVDDSQLPKDRFSAERLKGVDSTLKIQPAKLEDSAVYLCASSLVQGNYEQYFGPGTRLTVT.

The genes are TRBV7-2 and TRBJ1-5; D possibly corresponds to TRBD1 (6 bases). This CDR3 has 13 amino acids. Trimming stripped 5 bases from V and 5 bases from J, with 10 bases between. Germline V gene sequence: CDR1 SGHTA, CDR2 FQGNSA. In DNA, the CDR3 is TGTGCCAGCAGCCTCAGGGGACATCAGCCCCAGCATTTT. It specifies CASSLRGHQPQHF.

The gene calls are TRBV7-9 and TRBJ2-1, with D possibly being TRBD1 (5 bases). The germline V gene encodes CDR1 SEHNR and CDR2 FQNEAQ (reference sequence). V was shortened by 5 bases and J by 8 bases, with 22 bases between the two germline ends. This CDR3 contains 16 residues. CDR3 sequence: CASSHKGPRETDEQFF. In DNA, the CDR3 is TGTGCCAGCAGCCACAAGGGGCCTCGAGAGACCGATGAGCAGTTCTTC.

The V call is TRBV4-1, the J call TRBJ2-4; the match to TRBD2 covers 8 bases. This CDR3 has 14 residues. Germline loops: CDR1 MGHRA, CDR2 YSYEKL. Trimming took 5 bases from V and 8 from J; bases not matched to a gene: 8. CDR3 nucleotides: TGCGCCAGCAGCACGGGACTAGGAGTAGACATTCAGTACTTC. Protein product: CASSTGLGVDIQYF.